Each of the 18 T cell receptor beta chains below was sequenced from the same sample in a study of T-cell memory formation after mild COVID-19. TCRdb passed the 5' RACE reads through MiXCR, listing each CDR3 protein once. The table has 40,000 to 60,000 distinct CDR3 sequences, 9.3% seen once; the top ten hold about 11%. Sequences were obtained from PBMCs or a T cell subset sorted from them (not recorded which). Receptor source: an adult woman who had mild COVID-19 (a few samples of this study predate the infection). Cell type and time point are not known.

This clonotype was counted between two and nine times. V gene TRBV13 combines with J gene TRBJ2-3; no definite D call. The CDR3 sequence is 12 residues long. Germline-derived CDR1 and CDR2 are PRHDT and FYEKMQ (reference sequence). Between the trimmed V and J ends, which lost 2 bases and 7 bases, there was a span of 7 bases. CDR3 in DNA: TGTGCCAGCAGCTTATTGGAGAATACGCAGTATTTT. Its translation: CASSLLENTQYF.

This clonotype was recorded at least ten times. This sequence joins TRBV7-2 and TRBJ2-7; D uncertain. Germline loops: CDR1 SGHTA, CDR2 FQGNSA. V was trimmed by 4 bases and J by 3 bases, leaving 4 bases between them. This CDR3 is 11 amino acids long. For the CDR3, the DNA is TGTGCCAGCAGCTCCTACTACGAGCAGTACTTC. It encodes CASSSYYEQYF.

DNA for the CDR3: TGTGCCAGCAGGTCGAACAGGGCTGAAGCTTTCTTT. It encodes CASRSNRAEAFF. The V gene is TRBV7-9, the J gene TRBJ1-1, with D possibly TRBD1 on 6 matching bases. The CDR3 is made up of 12 amino acids. The V end was cut by 6 bases, the J end by 6 bases, with 11 bases between. The germline V gene has CDR1 SEHNR and CDR2 FQNEAQ (reference sequence). Looking up the rest from reference TRBV7-9 and TRBJ1-1 gives the full variable domain: DTGVSQNPRHKITKRGQNVTFRCDPISEHNRLYWYRQTLGQGPEFLTYFQNEAQLEKSRLLSDRFSAERPKGSFSTLEIQRTEQGDSAMYLCASRSNRAEAFFGQGTRLTVV.

V and J are TRBV7-8 and TRBJ2-5; 8 positions agree with TRBD2. From germline, CDR1 is SGHVS and CDR2 FQNEAQ. J lost 4 bases, V lost 3 bases, and 7 bases had no gene match. CDR3 length equals 15 residues. Written as DNA, the CDR3 is TGTGCCAGCAGCTTGAGCGGGGGTATCGCAGAGACCCAGTACTTC. Its protein is CASSLSGGIAETQYF.

This clonotype was found a few times. The J gene is TRBJ2-3, the V gene TRBV12-3 or TRBV12-4; no reliable D call. The CDR3 consists of 16 residues. Trimming removed 0 bases at V and 2 bases at J, with 12 bases between. In DNA, the CDR3 is TGTGCCAGCAGTTTAGCGGGCCTTCTTTCCACAGATACGCAGTATTTT. This translates into CASSLAGLLSTDTQYF.

This chain joins TRBV7-6 and TRBJ2-3; D possibly corresponds to TRBD1 (6 bases). The CDR3 spans 15 residues. Germline V gives CDR1 SGHVS, CDR2 FNYEAQ. Trimming took 2 bases from V and 6 from J, leaving 15 bases between them. The DNA for the CDR3 is TGTGCCAGCAGCTTAAATACAGGGTCGAGGGATACGCAGTATTTT. Translating gives CASSLNTGSRDTQYF.

V is TRBV20-1 and J is TRBJ2-7, with D tentatively TRBD1 (5 bases). The CDR3 runs 13 residues. The germline V and J ends were trimmed by 5 bases and 3 bases, with 14 bases remaining between them. Germline CDR1 reads DFQATT; CDR2 reads SNEGSKA (reference sequence). CDR3 protein: CSALRVSNYEQYF. CDR3 coding DNA: TGCAGTGCTCTCAGGGTGTCGAACTACGAGCAGTACTTC.

The genes are TRBV27 and TRBJ1-1, with no clear D. The CDR3 consists of 18 residues. V lost 0 bases and J 4 bases, leaving 21 bases between the germline ends. The germline CDR1 and CDR2 sequences are MNHEY and SMNVEV (reference sequence). CDR3 sequence (DNA): TGTGCCAGCAGTTTATCATTTTCTCGCCAACTGGTTGTCACTGAAGCTTTCTTT. It specifies CASSLSFSRQLVVTEAFF.

This clonotype was seen repeatedly, ten times or more. V gene TRBV5-1 combines with J gene TRBJ1-2; D not resolved. The CDR3 spans 14 residues. Germline V gene data show CDR1 as SGHRS and CDR2 as YFSETQ. The germline V and J ends were trimmed by 0 bases and 0 bases, with 6 bases remaining between them. CDR3 nucleotide sequence: TGCGCCAGCAGCTTGGACAGTTCTAACTATGGCTACACCTTC. Translation: CASSLDSSNYGYTF.

This chain uses TRBV7-6 with TRBJ1-1; D unclear. Trimming stripped 0 bases from V and 1 base from J, with 3 bases between. The CDR3 is 13 amino acids. Germline V CDR1 and CDR2: SGHVS, FNYEAQ. This chain's CDR3 is CASSLAPNTEAFF. In DNA form, the CDR3 reads TGTGCCAGCAGCTTAGCCCCGAACACTGAAGCTTTCTTT.

This clonotype occurred a few times. The rearrangement joins TRBV9 to TRBJ2-3; D gene ambiguous. The CDR3 loop spans 13 amino acids. The germline gives CDR1 SGDLS, CDR2 YYNGEE. V was pared by 2 bases and J by 1 base, with 5 bases between. In DNA, the CDR3 is TGTGCCAGCAGCGTTCAGGGCACAGATACGCAGTATTTT. This translates into CASSVQGTDTQYF.

This clonotype has ten or more counts. The chain joins TRBV9 to TRBJ2-7; no reliable D call. The CDR3 has 16 amino acids. V lost 4 bases and J lost 3, with 20 bases in between. Germline CDR1 is SGDLS and CDR2 is YYNGEE. CDR3 loop: CASSPLVPATLYEQYF. DNA for the CDR3: TGTGCCAGCAGCCCCCTTGTCCCCGCCACCCTCTACGAGCAGTACTTC.

V gene TRBV11-2 combines with J gene TRBJ2-7, with 13 bases fitting TRBD2. Germline-derived CDR1 and CDR2 are SGHAT and FQNNGV. The CDR3 consists of 16 residues. J was trimmed by 1 base and V by 4 bases; bases with no gene match: 4. The CDR3 nucleotides are TGTGCCAGCAGCTCCTCGGGACTAGCGGGATCCTACGAGCAGTACTTC. Translated: CASSSSGLAGSYEQYF.

This clonotype was picked up a small number of times. DNA for the CDR3: TGTGCCAGCAGCTTAATGTATTCTAGCACAGATACGCAGTATTTT. Translation: CASSLMYSSTDTQYF. The chain has TRBV7-6 and TRBJ2-3; D not resolved. V was pared by 2 bases and J by 0 bases, with 9 bases between. The CDR3 has 15 residues. In germline, CDR1 is SGHVS, CDR2 FNYEAQ.

V gene TRBV3-1 combines with J gene TRBJ2-1; 11 bases match TRBD2. This CDR3 region has 16 residues. V lost 3 bases and J lost 9; bases outside the gene matches: 10. CDR1 and CDR2 (germline): LGHDT, YNNKEL (reference sequence). Here the CDR3 reads CASSHYVAGGLGEQFF. As DNA, the CDR3 is TGTGCCAGCAGCCATTACGTAGCGGGAGGGTTGGGTGAGCAGTTCTTC.

V is TRBV5-6 and J is TRBJ1-2; TRBD1 is a possible D gene (5 bases). Germline V gene sequence: CDR1 SGHDT, CDR2 YYEEEE. CDR3 length: 14 residues. V lost 4 bases and J 5 bases, leaving 15 bases between the germline ends. The CDR3 loop is CASSLRRGDYGYTF. CDR3 DNA sequence: TGTGCCAGCAGCCTGAGGCGGGGGGATTATGGCTACACCTTC.

This sequence joins TRBV7-3 and TRBJ1-6; D might be TRBD1 (6 bases). The length of the CDR3 is 13 residues. In germline, CDR1 is SGHTA, CDR2 FQGTGA. V gave up 4 bases and J gave up 14 bases, with 15 bases separating them. The CDR3 region is CASSSSQGMALHF. In DNA form, the CDR3 reads TGTGCCAGCAGCTCCTCCCAGGGGATGGCCCTCCACTTT.

This clonotype was observed many times. This chain uses TRBV18 with TRBJ2-7, with TRBD1 as a possible D gene (6 bases). V shed 3 bases and J shed 4 bases, with 13 bases lying between them. Per germline, CDR1 KGHSH and CDR2 LQKENI. The CDR3 spans 14 residues. CDR3 amino acids: CASSPTQTGYEQYF. The CDR3 DNA reads TGTGCCAGCTCACCGACCCAAACAGGGTACGAGCAGTACTTC.